This T cell receptor beta chain was captured by sequencing in a study of OX40 agonist ivuxolimab in advanced cancers. Study in general: Partial responses were observed in three patients, of whom one had hepatocellular carcinoma and two had cutaneous melanoma.

TCRdb's table, derived via immunoSEQ multiplex PCR, lists solely in-frame clones and lacks some. The repertoire holds under 80,000 clones, with approximately 88% as singletons. In this sample, this clone turned up a few times. Sequences were derived from CD4+ or CD8+ T cells sorted from blood, sampled in a trial of the OX40 agonist ivuxolimab. The sequence derives from an adult with an advanced solid tumor such as melanoma, head and neck, liver or kidney cancer.

CDR3: CASSTLGHPNTEAFF. In DNA, the CDR3 is TGTGCCAGCAGCACCCTTGGGCACCCGAACACTGAAGCTTTCTTT. The chain combines TRBV21-1 with TRBJ1-1; the listed D gene, TRBD1, was not tested against the DNA. TRBV21-1 is an annotated pseudogene. The CDR3 consists of 15 residues.